The 9 T cell receptor beta chains presented below share a single source sample, sequenced in a study of blood T cell repertoires in COVID-19. TCRdb's table, derived via immunoSEQ multiplex PCR, lists solely in-frame clones and lacks some. This table has fewer than 200,000 clones, 79% appearing once. The specimen was PBMCs or T cells enriched from blood (not recorded which). The source is a woman between 70 and 85 years old in a cohort exposed to, infected with or recovered from COVID-19 (not recorded which).

The chain links TRBV7-2 to TRBJ2-1; 9 nucleotides line up with TRBD2. Germline V gene data show CDR1 as SGHTA and CDR2 as FQGNSA. The CDR3 covers 13 residues. V dropped 6 bases and J dropped 7; count of bases not matched to a gene: 4. The CDR3 region has the DNA TGTGCCAGCAGACGACTAGCGGTGAATGAGCAGTTCTTC. Its protein is CASRRLAVNEQFF.

V gene TRBV6-2 or TRBV6-3 combines with J gene TRBJ2-7; tentative D call: TRBD2 (6 bases). The CDR3 loop spans 15 amino acids. Trimming left V 2 bases short and J 0 bases short, with 11 bases between. CDR1 MNHEY and CDR2 SVGEGT come from the germline V gene. The CDR3 sequence: CASSYRRVHSYEQYF. The CDR3 DNA reads TGTGCCAGCAGTTACCGGAGGGTCCACTCCTACGAGCAGTACTTC.

J is TRBJ2-1 and V is TRBV6-6; perhaps TRBD1 as D (6 bases). CDR3 length: 12 residues. The V end lost 7 bases, the J end lost 10 bases, and 14 bases lay between the germline ends. CDR1 is MNHNY and CDR2 is SVGAGI in the germline V gene (reference sequence). The CDR3 sequence: CASTPRGTEQFF. DNA of the CDR3: TGTGCCAGCACCCCGAGAGGGACAGAGCAGTTCTTC.

Points on this clone: The junction departs from the called germline gene at one end, perhaps through a read error. The genes are TRBV6-5 and TRBJ1-1, with D perhaps matching TRBD1 (5 bases). This CDR3 spans 12 amino acids. Germline V gene data show CDR1 as MNHEY and CDR2 as SVGAGI. Here the CDR3 reads CASSYSGGGFVF. The CDR3, as DNA: TGTGCCAGCAGTTACTCTGGGGGGGGGTTTGTCTTT.

The chain uses TRBV5-1 and TRBJ1-4; 7 bases agree with TRBD1. Germline values: CDR1 SGHRS, CDR2 YFSETQ. The CDR3 runs 14 residues. The V gene end was trimmed by 5 bases and the J gene end by 3 bases; junction bases not matched to a gene: 4. This chain's CDR3 is CASSRDSSNEKLFF. Here the CDR3 DNA reads TGCGCCAGCAGTCGGGACAGTTCTAATGAAAAACTGTTTTTT.

The gene calls are TRBV10-1 and TRBJ2-3; the D is unclear. CDR1 and CDR2 from the germline V gene are WNHNN and SYGVQD (reference sequence). The CDR3 totals 15 residues. Trimming shortened V by 3 bases and J by 2 bases, and 12 bases separated the two germline ends. CDR3 sequence (DNA): TGCGCCAGCAGTGACAGGCAGAGTAACACAGATACGCAGTATTTT. Translation gives CASSDRQSNTDTQYF.

V is TRBV28 and J is TRBJ2-7, with D possibly being TRBD1 (6 bases). The CDR3 is made up of 14 amino acids. Deletions cut 7 bases from V and 4 bases from J, with 17 bases between. Germline V gene lookup returns CDR1 MDHEN and CDR2 SYDVKM. The CDR3 protein is CASNKIQGWYEQYF. CDR3 nucleotides: TGTGCCAGCAATAAGATACAGGGTTGGTACGAGCAGTACTTC.

The chain employs TRBV2 and TRBJ1-5, with TRBD1 matching 8 bases. The CDR3 length is 14 residues. V was clipped by 6 bases and J by 7 bases; unmatched bases: 8. Per the germline V gene, CDR1 is SNHLY and CDR2 is FYNNEI. CDR3: CASSFGQGGQPQHF. The DNA of the CDR3 is TGTGCCAGCAGCTTCGGACAGGGCGGACAGCCCCAGCATTTT.

This clone was counted between two and nine times. This rearrangement joins TRBV9 to TRBJ2-1; 9 nucleotides agree with TRBD2. The CDR3 runs to 16 residues. V trimming: 2 bases; J trimming: 0 bases; junction bases outside the gene matches: 3. Germline CDR1 SGDLS, CDR2 YYNGEE. CDR3 sequence reads: CASSVYSGSSYNEQFF. The CDR3 bases are TGTGCCAGCAGCGTGTATAGCGGGAGCTCCTACAATGAGCAGTTCTTC.